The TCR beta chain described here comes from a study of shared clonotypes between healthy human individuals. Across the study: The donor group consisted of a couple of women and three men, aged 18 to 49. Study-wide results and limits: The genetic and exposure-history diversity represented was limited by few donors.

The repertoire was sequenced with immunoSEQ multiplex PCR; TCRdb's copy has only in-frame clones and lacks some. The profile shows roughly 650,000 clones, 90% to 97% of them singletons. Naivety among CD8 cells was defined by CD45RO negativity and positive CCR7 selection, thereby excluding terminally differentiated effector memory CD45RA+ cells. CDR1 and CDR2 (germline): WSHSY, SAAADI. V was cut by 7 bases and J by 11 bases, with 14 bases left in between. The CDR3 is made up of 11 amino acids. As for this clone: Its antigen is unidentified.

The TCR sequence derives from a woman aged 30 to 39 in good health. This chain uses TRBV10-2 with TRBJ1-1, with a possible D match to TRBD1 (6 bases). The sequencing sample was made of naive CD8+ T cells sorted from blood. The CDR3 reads CASKEGVAAFF. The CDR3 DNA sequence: TGCGCCAGCAAAGAGGGGGTTGCGGCTTTCTTT.